This T cell receptor (beta chain) was sequenced during a study of blood T cell repertoires in COVID-19 (TCRdb year 2020). Some background on the complete study: Samples from collaborators originated in the United States, Italy and Spain and spanned both the acute and convalescent phases of COVID-19. The material from the prospective study consisted of cDNA or gDNA derived from T cells, B-cell-depleted T cells, or PBMCs. The dataset comprised deeply sampled blood TCRbeta repertoires from subjects exposed to, actively infected with, or recovered from COVID-19. The repertoires were released in a freely available public database intended as a resource for research on the immune response to SARS-CoV-2. Samples came from the ongoing ImmuneRACE study (first 160 participants) plus 1,254 subjects from 6 global collaborators. A de-identified subject ID, COVID-19 status, age in years and sex were almost always included in the sample metadata. HLA class I and class II types, where available, came from metadata supplied by the sample provider rather than from assay-based typing. Study-wide conclusions, independent of this receptor: The amount of clinical and demographic metadata varied by source and participant and was provided uncurated.

In the prospective study, participants were roughly 18 to 100 years old, resided in about two dozen geographic areas of the United States, and were enrolled through a virtual design. In the prospective study, participants were assigned to cohorts based on the clinical history participants reported in a screening survey and a study questionnaire. In the prospective study, mobile phlebotomists collected whole blood, serum and a nasopharyngeal or oropharyngeal swab from each participant. Prospective study participants could optionally give additional blood draws and questionnaires over a roughly 2-month period. Before DNA extraction, prospective study blood samples were shipped either frozen or at room temperature. TCRbeta CDR3 regions were amplified from genomic DNA by means of the immunoSEQ Assay, a bias-controlled multiplex PCR. Per the original workflow: The number of nucleated cells in each sample was estimated by amplification of reference gene primers within the assay. Sequence reads were collapsed and filtered to measure the absolute abundance of every unique TCRbeta CDR3 rearrangement. For each sample, productive Simpson clonality was calculated by taking the square root of Simpson's diversity index across productive rearrangements. Drawn from immuneACCESS, this table holds only the in-frame rearrangements with V and J called that TCRdb kept. Clones are partly lost; checked studies trace under half to an unresolved V gene and leave the rest unexplained. That table supplies the V and J calls and clone size; D and trimming were determined from the DNA. Recorded for this sample are about 270,000 clones; 70% to 90% of them occurred a single time. In total, the top ten clones hold roughly 4.3% of the sample.

As for this clone: Its binding antigen is unknown. Per-base qualities were not stored, and no clone one base away is much larger.

The germline V gene supplies CDR1 SNHLY and CDR2 FYNNEI. V is cut back by 4 bases and J by 13 bases, with 15 bases in the junction unmatched. Its CDR3 holds 16 amino acids, cysteine through phenylalanine. Only CDR3 DNA is held: 48 bases, read in frame from base 1. Here the chain combines TRBV2 and TRBJ2-2; TRBD2 matches 10 bases in the middle. The sample consisted of PBMCs or T cells enriched from blood (not recorded which). This clonotype originated in a woman aged 25 to 39 with acute COVID-19. Here the CDR3 is given as CASSVSGLASRRGLFF. The sequenced DNA: TGTGCCAGCAGTGTATCGGGACTAGCGAGTCGTCGCGGGCTGTTTTTT. Reference TRBV2 and TRBJ2-2 proteins supply the regions before and after the CDR3; the full variable domain is: EPEVTQTPSHQVTQMGQEVILRCVPISNHLYFYWYRQILGQKVEFLVSFYNNEISEKSEIFDDQFSVERPDGSNFTLKIRSTKLEDSAMYFCASSVSGLASRRGLFFGEGSRLTVL.